This T cell receptor (beta chain) was sequenced for a study of cytomegalovirus exposure and HLA in healthy donors. Study summary: Of some 400 genotyped donors, 81% grouped in the Caucasian-associated ancestry cluster. Overall study findings and caveats: One variant, a missense change in DCLRE1C, was linked in a later analysis to TCR beta V- and J-gene trimming.

With 5 bases clipped from V and 5 bases from J, the junction kept 12 bases outside the gene matches. The CDR3 runs 16 residues. The germline gives CDR1 SEHNR, CDR2 FQNEAQ (reference sequence). On this clone itself: Its antigen is unidentified.

The PCR used 60 Vbeta and 13 Jbeta primers. Original processing methods: Approximately 9.9 million of 70 million to 80 million unique TCR beta chains were shared, per a later count. Produced via immunoSEQ multiplex PCR; TCRdb's table is partial and in-frame only. V and J calls and clone size are those listed in that table; D and trimming were worked out from the DNA. The sample includes 150,000 to 250,000 clones, 65% to 90% seen only once; the top ten take approximately 2.1%. Material for sequencing was PBMCs. The sequence was collected from a woman aged 50 to 60 in good health and CMV-seronegative. V is TRBV7-9 and J is TRBJ1-1; TRBD1 aligns across 9 bases. CDR3 protein: CASSLGQGRGGTEAFF. The CDR3 DNA is TGTGCCAGCAGCCTAGGACAGGGGAGAGGAGGAACTGAAGCTTTCTTT.